This T cell receptor (beta chain) appears in the sequencing data of a study of molecular identifiers for immune sequencing clone quantification. Study context: Replicates involved a five-way split of RNA from around 18,000 or 91,000 naive CD8 cells, with sequencing of four.

TCRdb ran MiXCR on the PCR reads and lists one entry per CDR3 protein. The table records some 100,000 distinct CDR3 sequences, roughly 34% of them present only once. Germline V gene data show CDR1 as DFQATT and CDR2 as SNEGSKA (reference sequence). This CDR3 comprises 13 residues. General study findings and limits: Identical TCR molecules sharing a barcode could underestimate highly expanded clone sizes.

Regarding this clonotype: What it binds is unknown.

The source is a human donor in good health. Some libraries in this study had Jurkat cell RNA spiked in. Sequencing used naive CD8+ T cells from blood, with Jurkat cell RNA spiked in. Subset defined: FACS-sorted CD8+CD4-CCR7+CD45RA+ naive T cells. The chain joins TRBV20-1 to TRBJ2-7; D might be TRBD1 (6 bases). The CDR3 DNA reads TGCAGAGGGGACAAGGCTAGCTCCTACGAGCAGTACTTC. Its protein is CRGDKASSYEQYF.